The clone carrying this T cell receptor beta chain was counted at least ten times. Antigen: not known. The CDR3 contains 13 residues. V lost 2 bases to trimming and J lost 7 bases, with 9 bases between them. Germline V lookup: CDR1 MDHEN, CDR2 SYDVKM. This specimen belongs to a study of molecular identifiers for immune sequencing clone quantification. Overall study results and limits: Spiked TCR RNA from one Jurkat cell reportedly showed up when mixed among 950,000 to 1,000,000 naive cells. Whereas clones above 20 RNA copies held under 1% of naive-cell molecules, they held over 98% of effector molecules.

TCRdb reanalysed the PCR reads using MiXCR and keeps one entry per CDR3 protein. The sample has about 640,000 distinct CDR3 sequences, about 20% seen once. The chain couples TRBV28 to TRBJ1-5; D remains unclear. Sequencing was carried out using naive CD8+ T cells from blood, with Jurkat cell RNA spiked in. The subset: FACS-sorted CD8+CD4-CCR7+CD45RA+ naive T cells. The receptor's source is a human donor in good health. Some libraries in this study had Jurkat cell RNA spiked in. CDR3 DNA: TGTGCCAGCAGTTTACGGGGTTTGCAGCCCCAGCATTTT. Its translation is CASSLRGLQPQHF.